These 2 T cell receptor beta chains came from one sample sequenced in a study of blood T cell repertoires in COVID-19. The table came from immunoSEQ multiplex PCR; TCRdb's copy has only in-frame clones and leaves some out. Here the sample spans about 220,000 clones, around 90% being singletons. What was sequenced was PBMCs or T cells enriched from blood (not recorded which). These receptors were taken from a woman aged 50 to 60 with acute COVID-19.

V and J are TRBV6-5 and TRBJ2-1; 7 bases line up with TRBD2. After removal of 0 bases from V and 8 bases from J, the junction contained 7 bases not matched to a gene. Germline V lookup: CDR1 MNHEY, CDR2 SVGAGI. This CDR3 spans 15 amino acids. The CDR3 DNA follows: TGTGCCAGCAGTTACTCTGGCGGGAGTTGGGATGAGCAGTTCTTC. As protein: CASSYSGGSWDEQFF.

The chain uses TRBV25-1 and TRBJ2-7, with D uncertain. Germline V lookup: CDR1 MGHDK, CDR2 SYGVNS. V lost 1 base, J lost 1 base, and 8 bases lay in between. This CDR3 spans 14 amino acids. CDR3 nucleotide sequence: TGTGCCAGCAGTGAATTGGGCAGATCCTACGAGCAGTACTTC. It yields the protein CASSELGRSYEQYF.